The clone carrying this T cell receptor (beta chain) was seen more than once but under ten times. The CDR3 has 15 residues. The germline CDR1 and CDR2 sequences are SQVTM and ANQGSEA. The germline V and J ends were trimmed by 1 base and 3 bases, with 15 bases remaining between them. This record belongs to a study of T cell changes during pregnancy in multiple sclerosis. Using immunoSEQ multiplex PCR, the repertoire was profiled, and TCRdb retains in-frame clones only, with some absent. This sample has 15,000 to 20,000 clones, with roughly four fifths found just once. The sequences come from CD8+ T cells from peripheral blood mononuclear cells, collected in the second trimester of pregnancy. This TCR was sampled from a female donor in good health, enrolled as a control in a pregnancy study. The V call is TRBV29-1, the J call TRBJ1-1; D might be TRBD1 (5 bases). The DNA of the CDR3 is TGCAGCGTTGAAGGCCCCAGGGTCGGTGACACTGAAGCTTTCTTT. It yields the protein CSVEGPRVGDTEAFF. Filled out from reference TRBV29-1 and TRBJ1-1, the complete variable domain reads SAVISQKPSRDICQRGTSLTIQCQVDSQVTMMFWYRQQPGQSLTLIATANQGSEATYESGFVIDKFPISRPNLTFSTLTVSNMSPEDSSIYLCSVEGPRVGDTEAFFGQGTRLTVV.